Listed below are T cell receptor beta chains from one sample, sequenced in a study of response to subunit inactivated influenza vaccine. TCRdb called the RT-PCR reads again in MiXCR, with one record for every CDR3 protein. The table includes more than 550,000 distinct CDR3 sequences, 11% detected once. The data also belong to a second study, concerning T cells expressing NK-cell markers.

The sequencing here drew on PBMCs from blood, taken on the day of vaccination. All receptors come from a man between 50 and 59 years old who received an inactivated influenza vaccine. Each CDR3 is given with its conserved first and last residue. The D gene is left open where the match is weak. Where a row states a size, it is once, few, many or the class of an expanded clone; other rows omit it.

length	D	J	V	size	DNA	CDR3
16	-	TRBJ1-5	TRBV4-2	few	TGTGCCAGCAGCCAAGATTTATATCCGGGTAATCAGCCCCAGCATTTT	CASSQDLYPGNQPQHF
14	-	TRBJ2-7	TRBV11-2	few	TGTGCCAGCAGCTCCCTGGGAAATCCCTACGAGCAGTACTTC	CASSSLGNPYEQYF
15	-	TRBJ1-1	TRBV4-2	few	TGTGCCAGCAGCCAAGAGGGCAGGCAGAACACTGAAGCTTTCTTT	CASSQEGRQNTEAFF
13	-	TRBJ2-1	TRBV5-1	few	TGCGCCAGCAGCTCGGGTGGGGCGGTTGAGCAGTTCTTC	CASSSGGAVEQFF
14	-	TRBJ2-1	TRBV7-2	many	TGTGCCAGCAGCTGGGTAAGTTCAGCCCATGAGCAGTTCTTC	CASSWVSSAHEQFF
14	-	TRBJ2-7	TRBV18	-	TGTGCCAGCTCACCCTTGGGGGTCGCTCAGGAGCAGTACTTC	CASSPLGVAQEQYF
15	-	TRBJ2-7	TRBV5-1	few	TGCGCCAGCAGCTTGGGGGTCGCGACCACCTACGAGCAGTACTTC	CASSLGVATTYEQYF
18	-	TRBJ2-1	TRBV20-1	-	TGCAGTGCTAGAGTTGTGGGGGCGAGCGGGGCCACCTACAATGAGCAGTTCTTC	CSARVVGASGATYNEQFF
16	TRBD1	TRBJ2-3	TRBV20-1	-	TGCAGTGCTAGGGAGACAGGGGCCGCCAACACAGATACGCAGTATTTT	CSARETGAANTDTQYF
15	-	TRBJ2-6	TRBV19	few	TGTGCCAGTAGTATTGGGCACTCTGGGGCCAACGTCCTGACTTTC	CASSIGHSGANVLTF
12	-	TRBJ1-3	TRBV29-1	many	TGCAGCGTCAACTTGGACACGCAACGTCTATATTTT	CSVNLDTQRLYF
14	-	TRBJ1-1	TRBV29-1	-	TGCAGCGTTGACCCTCGGGGGTCGAGCACTGAAGCTTTCTTT	CSVDPRGSSTEAFF
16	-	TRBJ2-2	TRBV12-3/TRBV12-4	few	TGTGCCAGCAGTTTAGATGGCACAGCAAACACCGGGGAGCTGTTTTTT	CASSLDGTANTGELFF
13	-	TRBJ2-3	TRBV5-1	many	TGCGCCAGCAGCTTGGTACCCGTTGATACGCAGTATTTT	CASSLVPVDTQYF
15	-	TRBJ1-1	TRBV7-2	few	TGTGCCAGCAGCTTAGCTGGGGGAATGGGAACTGAAGCTTTCTTT	CASSLAGGMGTEAFF
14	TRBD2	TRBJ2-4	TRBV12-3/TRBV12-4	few	TGTGCCAGCAGTGGGGGGACTAGCGAGGCCATTCAGTACTTC	CASSGGTSEAIQYF
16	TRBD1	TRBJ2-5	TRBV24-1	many	TGTGCCACCAGTGACCCTTCCGGGACAGGGAGGGAGACCCAGTACTTC	CATSDPSGTGRETQYF
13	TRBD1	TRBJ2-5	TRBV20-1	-	TGCAGTGCAAGATCGACAGGGAAAGAGACCCAGTACTTC	CSARSTGKETQYF
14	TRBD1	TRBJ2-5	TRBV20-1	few	TGCAGTGCTAGAGTGGACAGGGGCCAAGAGACCCAGTACTTC	CSARVDRGQETQYF
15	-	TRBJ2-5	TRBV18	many	TGTGCCAGCTCACCACCGGGGAGATCCCAAGAGACCCAGTACTTC	CASSPPGRSQETQYF
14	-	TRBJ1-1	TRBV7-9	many	TGTGCCAGCAGCTTTGGACATCTGAACACTGAAGCTTTCTTT	CASSFGHLNTEAFF
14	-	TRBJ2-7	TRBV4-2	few	TGTGCCAGCAGCCAAGATGAAGCAGGATACGAGCAGTACTTC	CASSQDEAGYEQYF
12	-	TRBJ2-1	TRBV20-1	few	TGCAGTGCTAGCCGGACTATCAATGAGCAGTTCTTC	CSASRTINEQFF
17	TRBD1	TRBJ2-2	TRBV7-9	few	TGTGCCAGCAGCTCACCCCCCGGGACAGGGAACACCGGGGAGCTGTTTTTT	CASSSPPGTGNTGELFF
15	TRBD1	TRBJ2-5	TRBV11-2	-	TGTGCCAGCAGCTCCCTACAGGGGAGCCTTGGGACCCAGTACTTC	CASSSLQGSLGTQYF
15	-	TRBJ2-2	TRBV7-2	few	TGTGCCAGCAGTCCGGTCCCCCTACGTGAGGGGGAGCTGTTTTTT	CASSPVPLREGELFF
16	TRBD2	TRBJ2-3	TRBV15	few	TGTGCCACCAGCATGTTCTTGGGAGGGAGCACAGATACGCAGTATTTT	CATSMFLGGSTDTQYF
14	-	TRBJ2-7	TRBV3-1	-	TGTGCCAGCAGCCCCGCGGGAATTTCCTACGAGCAGTACTTC	CASSPAGISYEQYF
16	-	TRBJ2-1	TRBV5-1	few	TGCGCCAGCAGCTTGCACACCCTTAGCTCCTACAATGAGCAGTTCTTC	CASSLHTLSSYNEQFF
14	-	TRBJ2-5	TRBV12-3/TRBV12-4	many	TGTGCCAGCAGTTTACAAGGGGGCCAAGAGACCCAGTACTTC	CASSLQGGQETQYF
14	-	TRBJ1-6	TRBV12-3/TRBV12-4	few	TGTGCCAGCGTGGCGAGCTCCTATAATTCACCCCTCCACTTT	CASVASSYNSPLHF
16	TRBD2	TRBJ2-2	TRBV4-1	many	TGCGCCAGCAGCCCCCGACTAGCGGGAGCAGTCGGGGAGCTGTTTTTT	CASSPRLAGAVGELFF
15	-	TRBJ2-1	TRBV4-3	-	TGCGCCAGCAGCCAAGACCTTGGTGGCGGTTTTGAGCAGTTCTTC	CASSQDLGGGFEQFF
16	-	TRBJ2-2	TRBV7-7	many	TGTGCTAGCAGCTTAGTGGCGGGGTACGGCACCGGGGAGCTGTTTTTT	CASSLVAGYGTGELFF
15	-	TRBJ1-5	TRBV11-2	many	TGTGCCAGCAGCTCAGGGCCGGATAACTATCAGCCCCAGCATTTT	CASSSGPDNYQPQHF
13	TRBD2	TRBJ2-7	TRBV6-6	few	TGTGCCAGCTGGACTAGCGGGAGGTCCGAGCAGTACTTC	CASWTSGRSEQYF
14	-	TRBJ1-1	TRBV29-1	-	TGCAGCGTTGATCCTCGCCAGGGGAACACTGAAGCTTTCTTT	CSVDPRQGNTEAFF
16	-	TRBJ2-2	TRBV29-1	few	TGCAGCGTTGAAGAGTCGGGCGACGCGAACACCGGGGAGCTGTTTTTT	CSVEESGDANTGELFF
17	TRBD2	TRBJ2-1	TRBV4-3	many	TGCGCCAGCAGCCAAGAACAGGGACTAGCGGGAGAATATGAGCAGTTCTTC	CASSQEQGLAGEYEQFF
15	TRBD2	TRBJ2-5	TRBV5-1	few	TGCGCCAGCACCTCGGGACTAGCGCGTCAAGAGACCCAGTACTTC	CASTSGLARQETQYF
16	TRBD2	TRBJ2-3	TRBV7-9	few	TGTGCCAGCAGCTTATCCGGCGGGAGGGGCACAGATACGCAGTATTTT	CASSLSGGRGTDTQYF
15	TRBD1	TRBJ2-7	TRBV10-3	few	TGTGCCATCAGTCCCGGACAGGGGAACCCCTACGAGCAGTACTTC	CAISPGQGNPYEQYF